These 17 T cell receptor beta chains share one sample of origin, sequenced in a study of cytomegalovirus exposure and HLA in healthy donors. PCR was performed using 60 Vbeta and 13 Jbeta primers. Repertoires were generated with immunoSEQ multiplex PCR, while TCRdb's copy carries only in-frame clones and drops some. The sample has around 99,000 clones, 63% seen once; the top ten hold just under 6.5%. Sequencing input: PBMCs. The receptors were sampled from a woman in her twenties or thirties in good health and CMV-seronegative.

The chain is built from TRBV27 and TRBJ1-1, with D possibly TRBD1 on 5 matching bases. The CDR3 sequence is 14 residues long. V was shortened by 3 bases and J by 4 bases, with 12 bases between the two germline ends. The V gene's germline CDR1 is MNHEY and CDR2 SMNVEV (reference sequence). CDR3 loop: CASSFSRGATEAFF. As DNA, the CDR3 is TGTGCCAGCAGTTTCAGTAGGGGCGCCACTGAAGCTTTCTTT.

V usage is TRBV5-4 and J usage is TRBJ2-7; 9 bases are shared with TRBD1. CDR1 is SGHNT and CDR2 is YYREEE in the germline V gene (reference sequence). This CDR3 contains 15 residues. J lost 1 base, V lost 0 bases, and 2 bases had no gene match. CDR3 sequence reads: CASSLEGTGSYEQYF. DNA for the CDR3: TGTGCCAGCAGCTTGGAGGGGACAGGGTCCTACGAGCAGTACTTC. Full variable domain (remainder filled in from reference TRBV5-4 and TRBJ2-7): ETGVTQSPTHLIKTRGQQVTLRCSSQSGHNTVSWYQQALGQGPQFIFQYYREEENGRGNFPPRFSGLQFPNYSSELNVNALELDDSALYLCASSLEGTGSYEQYFGPGTRLTVT.

The chain employs TRBV7-8 and TRBJ2-5; TRBD2 matches at 8 bases. This CDR3 contains 15 residues. J was trimmed by 3 bases and V by 3 bases; bases with no gene match: 6. CDR1 is SGHVS and CDR2 is FQNEAQ in the germline V gene. CDR3 in amino acids: CASSFKRAGEETQYF. DNA of the CDR3: TGTGCCAGCAGCTTCAAGCGAGCGGGGGAAGAGACCCAGTACTTC.

The table lists this clone with a few counts. V usage is TRBV29-1 and J usage is TRBJ1-1; possible D gene TRBD1, 6 bases. V was cut by 5 bases and J by 8 bases, with 9 bases left in between. Germline CDR1 SQVTM, CDR2 ANQGSEA. This CDR3 region has 10 residues. CDR3 sequence: CSVSQGEAFF. DNA of the CDR3: TGCAGCGTTTCCCAGGGGGAAGCTTTCTTT.

The V gene is TRBV11-2, the J gene TRBJ1-6, with TRBD1 as a possible D gene (6 bases). The CDR3 totals 15 residues. Germline V CDR1 and CDR2: SGHAT, FQNNGV. V dropped 4 bases and J dropped 7 bases, with 14 bases sitting between them. For the CDR3, the DNA is TGTGCCAGCAGCTCCGGGGGGGGGCCGAATTCACCCCTCCACTTT. Protein sequence: CASSSGGGPNSPLHF.

The table lists this clone with a count of one. The genes are TRBV27 and TRBJ1-1; the D is unclear. The germline CDR1 and CDR2 sequences are MNHEY and SMNVEV (reference sequence). This CDR3 has 14 amino acids. The ends were cut back, 6 bases at V and 4 bases at J, with 15 bases in the middle. This chain's CDR3 is CASSLTTVGTEAFF. The CDR3 DNA sequence: TGTGCCAGCAGCCTTACCACAGTAGGCACTGAAGCTTTCTTT.

V gene TRBV6-5 combines with J gene TRBJ2-2, with TRBD2 identical over 7 bases. The germline V gene has CDR1 MNHEY and CDR2 SVGAGI. The CDR3 is made up of 15 amino acids. Trimming took 5 bases from V and 3 from J; bases not matched to a gene: 6. The CDR3 region is CASSILAGDTGELFF. CDR3 sequence (DNA): TGTGCCAGCAGTATCTTAGCGGGCGACACCGGGGAGCTGTTTTTT.

This clone has ten or more counts. The chain links TRBV6-5 to TRBJ1-2; D is possibly TRBD1 (6 bases). The CDR3 sequence is 13 residues long. CDR1 and CDR2 from the germline V gene are MNHEY and SVGAGI. V lost 7 bases and J lost 4, with 13 bases in between. For the CDR3, the DNA is TGTGCCAGCACAGGGGTTTCCGCCTATGGCTACACCTTC. Its protein product is CASTGVSAYGYTF.

The J gene is TRBJ2-1, the V gene TRBV6-5; tentative D call: TRBD1 (5 bases). CDR1 is MNHEY, CDR2 SVGAGI, per germline. Trimming took 0 bases from V and 4 from J, leaving 10 bases between them. This CDR3 has 15 residues. This chain's CDR3 is CASSYSAQGYNEQFF. The CDR3 region has the DNA TGTGCCAGCAGTTACTCGGCTCAGGGATACAATGAGCAGTTCTTC.

The V and J genes are TRBV30 and TRBJ1-3, with unresolved D. The CDR3 sequence is 14 residues long. The V gene lost 2 bases and the J gene lost 4 bases, with 12 bases spanning the gap. Germline V CDR1 and CDR2: GTSNPN, SVGIG (reference sequence). CDR3 amino acids: CAWSKGGSGNTIYF. In DNA, the CDR3 is TGTGCCTGGAGTAAAGGAGGGAGCGGAAACACCATATATTTT.

The genes are TRBV7-6 and TRBJ2-7, with D hard to call. The germline V gene encodes CDR1 SGHVS and CDR2 FNYEAQ. Between the trimmed V and J ends, which lost 2 bases and 6 bases, there was a span of 8 bases. CDR3 size: 12 residues. CDR3 in amino acids: CASSLRTSEQYF. Written as DNA, the CDR3 is TGTGCCAGCAGCTTAAGAACGAGCGAGCAGTACTTC.

V is TRBV5-1 and J is TRBJ2-1, with D unclear. The CDR3 contains 13 residues. The germline V gene has CDR1 SGHRS and CDR2 YFSETQ. Trimming left V 1 base short and J 8 bases short, with 10 bases between. The CDR3 is CASSLPSVDEQFF. CDR3 coding DNA: TGCGCCAGCAGCTTGCCGAGCGTCGATGAGCAGTTCTTC. Full variable domain (rest looked up from reference TRBV5-1 and TRBJ2-1): KAGVTQTPRYLIKTRGQQVTLSCSPISGHRSVSWYQQTPGQGLQFLFEYFSETQRNKGNFPGRFSGRQFSNSRSEMNVSTLELGDSALYLCASSLPSVDEQFFGPGTRLTVL.

The chain couples TRBV11-2 to TRBJ1-2; 9 bases are a match to TRBD1. Germline lookup yields CDR1 SGHAT and CDR2 FQNNGV. J gave up 7 bases and V 1 base, and 10 bases lay outside the gene matches. The CDR3 is 16 residues long. In nucleotides, the CDR3 is TGTGCCAGCAGCTTAGGACCCGGGACAGGGTTAGCTGGCTACACCTTC. It specifies CASSLGPGTGLAGYTF.

This clone was picked up a small number of times. The chain links TRBV15 to TRBJ2-7, with a weak D call TRBD1 (5 bases). The CDR3 runs 15 residues. Trimming took off 3 bases at V and 1 base at J, with 13 bases between the two ends. Germline values: CDR1 LNHNV, CDR2 YYDKDF (reference sequence). The CDR3 sequence: CATSSDRKKSYEQYF. The CDR3 coding sequence is TGTGCCACCAGCAGCGACAGAAAAAAATCCTACGAGCAGTACTTC.

The V and J genes are TRBV7-9 and TRBJ2-3, with a possible D match to TRBD2 (7 bases). From germline, CDR1 is SEHNR and CDR2 FQNEAQ (reference sequence). Trimming removed 3 bases from V and 8 bases from J, with 24 bases in between. This CDR3 is built from 17 residues. CDR3 amino acids: CASSFSLLGGPPSTQYF. CDR3 bases: TGTGCCAGCAGCTTCTCCCTCCTGGGGGGGCCTCCGTCTACGCAGTATTTT.

The chain combines TRBV5-8 with TRBJ2-7; TRBD2 matches 9 bases. The CDR3 covers 19 residues. Germline CDR1 SGHTS, CDR2 YDEGEE. V shed 4 bases and J 0 bases; nucleotides not matched to a gene: 17. CDR3 nucleotide sequence: TGTGCCAGCAGCACCACAGGGGTCGGGGCTAGCGGGATCTCCTACGAGCAGTACTTC. It yields the protein CASSTTGVGASGISYEQYF.

V usage is TRBV21-1 and J usage is TRBJ2-7; whether TRBD1, the table's D call, matches the DNA was not checked. TRBV21-1 is noted as a pseudogene. The CDR3 is made up of 10 amino acids. The CDR3 here is CASTQDEQYF. The CDR3 DNA reads as TGTGCCAGCACCCAGGACGAGCAGTACTTC.